The clone carrying this T cell receptor beta chain was recorded at least ten times. MiXCR was run by TCRdb on the 5' RACE reads, yielding one entry per CDR3 protein. The sample consists of 50,000 to 85,000 distinct CDR3 sequences, less than 9.5% of them appearing once. With 7 bases clipped from V and 6 bases from J, the junction kept 5 bases outside the gene matches. Germline-derived CDR1 and CDR2 are SQVTM and ANQGSEA. CDR3 length: 13 amino acids. This record comes from a study of early T cells in non-severe SARS-CoV-2 infection. This sequence originates from an adult who was a healthcare worker with PCR-confirmed SARS-CoV-2 infection or an uninfected control (not recorded which). Sequencing was carried out using whole blood. The chain links TRBV29-1 to TRBJ2-1; 11 nucleotides align to TRBD2. CDR3 protein: CSGGTSGPNEQFF. Here the CDR3 DNA reads TGCAGCGGGGGGACTAGCGGACCCAATGAGCAGTTCTTC.